The entry below describes one T cell receptor (beta chain). Original processing methods: From reference gene primer amplification, estimates of nucleated cell counts were derived. The table came from immunoSEQ multiplex PCR; TCRdb's copy has only in-frame clones and leaves some out. For V, J and clone size, that table is used; D and trimming come from the DNA. The sample yields over 200,000 clones, nearly 90% seen once. The sample is drawn from a study of blood T cell repertoires in COVID-19. Across the study: Material from acute and convalescent COVID-19 was sourced from the United States, Italy and Spain. T cells, B-cell-depleted T cells, or PBMCs supplied cDNA or gDNA.

This clonotype originated in a man aged 25-45 years who had recovered from COVID-19. The sequenced sample was PBMCs or T cells enriched from blood (not recorded which).

CDR3 DNA sequence: TGCGCCAGCAGCTCAGGGACTAGCGGGATGAGCACAGATACGCAGTATTTT. Encoded protein: CASSSGTSGMSTDTQYF. The rearrangement links TRBV5-1 to TRBJ2-3; TRBD2 aligns across 13 bases. The V gene end was trimmed by 3 bases and the J gene end by 0 bases; junction bases not matched to a gene: 4. CDR3 length equals 17 residues. Germline CDR1 is SGHRS and CDR2 is YFSETQ. Based on the CDR3 plus reference TRBV5-1 and TRBJ2-3, the full variable domain is KAGVTQTPRYLIKTRGQQVTLSCSPISGHRSVSWYQQTPGQGLQFLFEYFSETQRNKGNFPGRFSGRQFSNSRSEMNVSTLELGDSALYLCASSSGTSGMSTDTQYFGPGTRLTVL.